This T cell receptor (beta chain) is drawn from a study of T cell responses to AZD1222 COVID-19 vaccine. Study findings and constraints: Close to half of spike-specific TCRs reportedly recognize unmutated variant regions. The donors showed a predominance of white British ancestry and of females, with possible underestimation of clonal diversity.

Measured with immunoSEQ multiplex PCR; TCRdb has only the in-frame clones, and not every one. The sample consists of under 150,000 clones, 85% of them appearing once. Of note for this clone: Its target is not known.

Germline V lookup: CDR1 SGHRS, CDR2 YFSETQ. With 3 bases clipped from V and 2 bases from J, the junction kept 1 base outside the gene matches. This CDR3 contains 14 residues. This chain uses TRBV5-1 with TRBJ1-5, with 8 bases fitting TRBD1. The specimen was peripheral blood, collected 28 days after the second dose of the MenACWY control vaccine. The clonotype was recovered from an adult who received the MenACWY meningococcal vaccine as a control. In DNA form, the CDR3 reads TGCGCCAGCAGCTGGGGACAGGGCAATCAGCCCCAGCATTTT. Its translation is CASSWGQGNQPQHF.